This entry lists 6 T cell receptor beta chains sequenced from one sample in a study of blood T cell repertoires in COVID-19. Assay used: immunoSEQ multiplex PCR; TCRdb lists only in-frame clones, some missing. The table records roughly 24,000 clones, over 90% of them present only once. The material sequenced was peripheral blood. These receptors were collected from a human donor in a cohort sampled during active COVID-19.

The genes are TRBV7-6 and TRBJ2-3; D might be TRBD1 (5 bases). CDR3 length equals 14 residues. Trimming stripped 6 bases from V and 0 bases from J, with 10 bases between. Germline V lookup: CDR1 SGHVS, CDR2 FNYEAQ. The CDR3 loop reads CASSRGSSTDTQYF. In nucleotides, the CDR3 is TGTGCCAGCAGTAGGGGCTCGAGCACAGATACGCAGTATTTT.

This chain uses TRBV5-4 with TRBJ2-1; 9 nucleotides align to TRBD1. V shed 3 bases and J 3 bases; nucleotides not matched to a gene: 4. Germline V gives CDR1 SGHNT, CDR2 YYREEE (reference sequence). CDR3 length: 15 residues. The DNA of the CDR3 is TGTGCCAGCAGCTGGGGGACAGGGCTCTACAATGAGCAGTTCTTC. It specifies CASSWGTGLYNEQFF.

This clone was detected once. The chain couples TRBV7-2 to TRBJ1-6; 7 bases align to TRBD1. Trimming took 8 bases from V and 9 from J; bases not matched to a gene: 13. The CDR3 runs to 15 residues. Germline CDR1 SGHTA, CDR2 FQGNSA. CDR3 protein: CASSPAGQAGSPLHF. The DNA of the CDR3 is TGTGCCAGCTCCCCAGCCGGACAGGCAGGTTCACCCCTCCACTTT.

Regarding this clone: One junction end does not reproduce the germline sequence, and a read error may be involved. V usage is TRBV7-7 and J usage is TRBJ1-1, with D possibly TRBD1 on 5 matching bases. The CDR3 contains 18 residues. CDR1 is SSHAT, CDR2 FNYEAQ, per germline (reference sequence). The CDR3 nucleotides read TGTGCTAGCACCTTATGTGTTACGTGGGGCAGTGGTACCACTGAAGCTTTCTTT. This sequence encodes CASTLCVTWGSGTTEAFF.

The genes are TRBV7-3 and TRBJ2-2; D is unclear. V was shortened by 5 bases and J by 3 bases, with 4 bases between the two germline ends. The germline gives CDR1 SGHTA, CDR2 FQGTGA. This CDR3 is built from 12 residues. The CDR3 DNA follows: TGTGCCAGCAGCCCTTACACCGGGGAGCTGTTTTTT. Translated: CASSPYTGELFF.

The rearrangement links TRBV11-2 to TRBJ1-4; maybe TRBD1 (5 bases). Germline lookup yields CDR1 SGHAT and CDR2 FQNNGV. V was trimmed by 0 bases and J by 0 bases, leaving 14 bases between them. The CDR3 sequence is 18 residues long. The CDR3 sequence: CASSLDRVDTATNEKLFF. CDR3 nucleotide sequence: TGTGCCAGCAGCTTAGACAGGGTTGATACCGCAACTAATGAAAAACTGTTTTTT.